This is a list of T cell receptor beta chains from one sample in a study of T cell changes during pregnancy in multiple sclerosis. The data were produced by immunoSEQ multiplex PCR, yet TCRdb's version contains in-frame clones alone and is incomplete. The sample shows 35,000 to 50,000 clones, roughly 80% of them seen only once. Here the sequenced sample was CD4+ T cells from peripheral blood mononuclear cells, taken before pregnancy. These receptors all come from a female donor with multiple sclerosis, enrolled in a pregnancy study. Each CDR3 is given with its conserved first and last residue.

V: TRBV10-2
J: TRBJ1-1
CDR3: CASLGGTEAFF

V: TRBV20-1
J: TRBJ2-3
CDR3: CSASTVDTQYF

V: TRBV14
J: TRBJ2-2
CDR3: CASSHWRDLTGELFF

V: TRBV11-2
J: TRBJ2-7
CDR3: CASSPDRGREQYF

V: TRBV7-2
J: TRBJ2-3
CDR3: CASSSIQTGSVDTQYF

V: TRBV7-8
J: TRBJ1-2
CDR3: CASSYRAGAGYTF

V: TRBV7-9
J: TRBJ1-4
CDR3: CASSFGGGPEKLFF

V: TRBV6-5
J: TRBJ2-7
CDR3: CASRSAYEQYF

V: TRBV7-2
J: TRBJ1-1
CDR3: CASSPRTGGAFF

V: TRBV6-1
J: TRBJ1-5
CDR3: CASSEISGTAQHF